The 27 T cell receptor beta chains below were found in one sample sequenced in a study of follicular helper T cells after annual influenza vaccination. Indicated time point: 2015-2016 season, 7 days after influenza vaccination. Sequencing used immunoSEQ multiplex PCR; TCRdb keeps in-frame clones, though not all of them. This sample has about 10,000 clones, with 70% to 90% found just once. The sample was CXCR5- memory CD4+ T cells sorted from blood, taken 7 days after influenza vaccination. These receptors all stem from an adult who received the influenza vaccine.

The chain carries TRBV5-1 and TRBJ2-3, with D perhaps assigned TRBD1 or TRBD2 (6 bases each). Per germline, CDR1 SGHRS and CDR2 YFSETQ. Trimming pared 4 bases from V and 3 bases from J, leaving 21 bases between. The CDR3 has 17 amino acids. CDR3 sequence: CASSLLGGPGYTDTQYF. The CDR3 DNA follows: TGCGCCAGCAGCCTTTTAGGGGGGCCCGGTTATACAGATACGCAGTATTTT.

This clone was seen a few times. V usage is TRBV11-3 and J usage is TRBJ2-7; 10 nucleotides line up with TRBD1. The junction had 7 bases not matched to a gene; V was cut back by 5 bases and J by 6 bases. CDR3 length: 14 residues. The germline V gene encodes CDR1 SGHNT and CDR2 YENEEA. CDR3 in DNA: TGTGCCAGCAGCCCTTCGACAGGGGGCGGCGAGCAGTACTTC. Translation gives CASSPSTGGGEQYF.

The chain uses TRBV9 and TRBJ2-5; D tentatively reads TRBD1 or TRBD2 (7 bases each). Germline V CDR1 and CDR2: SGDLS, YYNGEE. This CDR3 region has 16 residues. V gave up 4 bases and J gave up 2 bases, with 18 bases separating them. Here the CDR3 reads CASSPGGGGYQETQYF. For the CDR3, the DNA is TGTGCCAGCAGCCCAGGGGGAGGGGGGTATCAAGAGACCCAGTACTTC.

The chain combines TRBV14 with TRBJ2-2; D gene uncertain. Germline V gives CDR1 SGHDN, CDR2 FVKESK. The CDR3 contains 16 residues. Trimming pared 4 bases from V and 0 bases from J, leaving 12 bases between. CDR3 nucleotides: TGTGCCAGCAGCCCACCTCAAGCTGCGAACACCGGGGAGCTGTTTTTT. It specifies CASSPPQAANTGELFF.

The chain links TRBV18 to TRBJ2-5, with D unresolved. V was pared by 0 bases and J by 2 bases, with 4 bases between. Germline V gives CDR1 KGHSH, CDR2 LQKENI. The CDR3 contains 13 residues. CDR3 nucleotide sequence: TGTGCCAGCTCACCACCGGGTCAAGAGACCCAGTACTTC. It codes for CASSPPGQETQYF.

The chain couples TRBV7-9 to TRBJ2-1; TRBD1 aligns across 8 bases. The CDR3 has 16 amino acids. Germline V gene sequence: CDR1 SEHNR, CDR2 FQNEAQ (reference sequence). V was clipped by 5 bases and J by 2 bases; unmatched bases: 8. The CDR3 loop reads CASSGTGAKTYNEQFF. The CDR3 nucleotides are TGTGCCAGCAGCGGGACAGGAGCCAAAACCTACAATGAGCAGTTCTTC.

J is TRBJ2-7 and V is TRBV18; D is perhaps TRBD1 (5 bases). V was trimmed by 0 bases and J by 5 bases, leaving 11 bases between them. Germline CDR1 and CDR2: KGHSH and LQKENI. This CDR3 comprises 14 residues. CDR3 in amino acids: CASSPPQGLHEQYF. In DNA, the CDR3 is TGTGCCAGCTCACCACCCCAGGGCCTCCACGAGCAGTACTTC.

In this sample, this clone turned up a few times. This rearrangement joins TRBV6-1 to TRBJ1-6; D is unresolved. This CDR3 region has 15 residues. The V and J ends lost 2 bases and 9 bases respectively, with 14 bases between them. Germline CDR1 reads MNHNS; CDR2 reads SASEGT. This CDR3 is CASSEMIGAGSPLHF. For the CDR3, the DNA is TGTGCCAGCAGTGAAATGATCGGAGCGGGTTCACCCCTCCACTTT.

The gene calls are TRBV5-5 and TRBJ1-1; tentative D call: TRBD1 (6 bases). V gave up 0 bases and J gave up 7 bases, with 31 bases separating them. Per the germline V gene, CDR1 is SGHKS and CDR2 is YYEKEE (reference sequence). This CDR3 is built from 20 residues. DNA for the CDR3: TGTGCCAGCAGCTTGGTCTTCGGTAGGTCGGGGGGCCCATCTGGGGATGAAGCTTTCTTT. Its translation is CASSLVFGRSGGPSGDEAFF.

J is TRBJ1-6 and V is TRBV15; no clear D gene. V was clipped by 0 bases and J by 6 bases, with 6 bases between them. CDR1 and CDR2 from the germline V gene are LNHNV and YYDKDF (reference sequence). This CDR3 has 14 residues. The CDR3 loop reads CATSREAVNSPLHF. The CDR3 DNA follows: TGTGCCACCAGCAGAGAGGCCGTTAATTCACCCCTCCACTTT.

This chain connects TRBV5-6 to TRBJ2-5; 10 nucleotides align to TRBD1. This CDR3 region has 17 residues. Germline assignment: CDR1 SGHDT and CDR2 YYEEEE. V shed 2 bases and J 5 bases; nucleotides not matched to a gene: 12. The CDR3, as DNA: TGTGCCAGCAGCTTCCGGGACAGGGGAGGGCAATACGAGACCCAGTACTTC. Its translation is CASSFRDRGGQYETQYF.

This clone was seen more than once but under ten times. The chain is built from TRBV9 and TRBJ1-6, with D unclear. The CDR3 is 15 amino acids. Germline V lookup: CDR1 SGDLS, CDR2 YYNGEE. Trimming left V 0 bases short and J 6 bases short, with 10 bases between. The CDR3: CASSVEGRTNSPLHF. The CDR3 nucleotides are TGTGCCAGCAGCGTAGAAGGGAGAACTAATTCACCCCTCCACTTT.

The chain combines TRBV1 with TRBJ2-1. TRBV1 is classified as a pseudogene. The CDR3 is 18 amino acids. The DNA of the CDR3 is TGCACCAGCAGCCAAGACTTCCAGGGGGGGAGCTCCTACAATGAGCAGTTCTTC. It is translated as CTSSQDFQGGSSYNEQFF.

The rearrangement joins TRBV19 to TRBJ1-1, with D unclear. The V gene's germline CDR1 is LNHDA and CDR2 SQIVND (reference sequence). V was shortened by 0 bases and J by 5 bases, with 10 bases between the two germline ends. The length of the CDR3 is 14 residues. The CDR3 DNA follows: TGTGCCAGTAGTATAGACAGACGGCGAACTGAAGCTTTCTTT. Translating it yields CASSIDRRRTEAFF.

The chain links TRBV4-1 to TRBJ2-3; D gene uncertain. The ends were cut back, 0 bases at V and 8 bases at J, with 12 bases in the middle. The CDR3 loop spans 14 amino acids. Germline CDR1 and CDR2: MGHRA and YSYEKL. The DNA for the CDR3 is TGCGCCAGCAGCCAAGAAGGATTTAGTGGTACGCAGTATTTT. It codes for CASSQEGFSGTQYF.

The chain uses TRBV11-1 and TRBJ2-7; D may match TRBD1 or TRBD2 (5 bases each). The germline gives CDR1 SGHAT, CDR2 FQDESV (reference sequence). The germline V and J ends were trimmed by 4 bases and 2 bases, with 15 bases remaining between them. CDR3 length: 15 residues. The CDR3 loop reads CASSSRALGAYEQYF. CDR3 nucleotides: TGTGCCAGCAGCTCCAGGGCCCTGGGGGCCTACGAGCAGTACTTC. Full variable domain (rest looked up from reference TRBV11-1 and TRBJ2-7): EAEVAQSPRYKITEKSQAVAFWCDPISGHATLYWYRQILGQGPELLVQFQDESVVDDSQLPKDRFSAERLKGVDSTLKIQPAELGDSAMYLCASSSRALGAYEQYFGPGTRLTVT.

In its sample, this clone was seen once. V is TRBV28 and J is TRBJ1-2; 8 positions agree with TRBD1. The junction had 7 bases not matched to a gene; V was cut back by 10 bases and J by 3 bases. CDR1 and CDR2 (germline): MDHEN, SYDVKM. The CDR3 consists of 13 residues. In nucleotides, the CDR3 is TGTGCCATCAGACAGGGGATGTACTATGGCTACACCTTC. It is translated as CAIRQGMYYGYTF.

In this sample, this clone turned up once. The rearrangement uses TRBV5-1 and TRBJ2-1; 11 nucleotides match TRBD2. The CDR3 runs 15 residues. CDR1 SGHRS and CDR2 YFSETQ come from the germline V gene. Unmatched junction bases numbered 7, after V lost 4 bases and J lost 7 bases. The CDR3 reads CASSPLAGGHNEQFF. Written as DNA, the CDR3 is TGCGCCAGCAGCCCTCTAGCGGGGGGCCATAATGAGCAGTTCTTC.

The V call is TRBV5-5, the J call TRBJ1-5, with no clear D. The CDR3 is made up of 16 amino acids. The germline V gene encodes CDR1 SGHKS and CDR2 YYEKEE (reference sequence). With 2 bases removed from V and 7 bases from J, the gap between germline ends came to 19 bases. CDR3: CASSFGLGQARQPQHF. In DNA, the CDR3 is TGTGCCAGCAGCTTCGGGTTGGGCCAGGCTCGCCAGCCCCAGCATTTT.

The chain has TRBV29-1 and TRBJ1-2, with TRBD1 as a possible D gene (5 bases). Germline CDR1 and CDR2: SQVTM and ANQGSEA. This CDR3 spans 12 amino acids. The germline V and J ends were trimmed by 4 bases and 4 bases, with 10 bases remaining between them. The CDR3: CSVVTVSYGYTF. The DNA for the CDR3 is TGCAGCGTTGTGACAGTCAGCTATGGCTACACCTTC.

V and J are TRBV18 and TRBJ1-5; tentative D call: TRBD1 (5 bases). The germline V gene has CDR1 KGHSH and CDR2 LQKENI. The CDR3 contains 15 residues. The V gene lost 1 base and the J gene lost 7 bases, with 14 bases spanning the gap. CDR3 sequence: CASSPRMGEGQPQHF. The CDR3 bases are TGTGCCAGCTCACCACGGATGGGGGAAGGGCAGCCCCAGCATTTT.

The V and J genes are TRBV7-8 and TRBJ1-1; no firm D call. The CDR3 sequence is 15 residues long. CDR1 SGHVS and CDR2 FQNEAQ come from the germline V gene. Between the trimmed V and J ends, which lost 1 base and 0 bases, there was a span of 9 bases. CDR3 sequence reads: CASSLVVGLNTEAFF. CDR3 DNA: TGTGCCAGCAGCTTAGTGGTGGGCTTGAACACTGAAGCTTTCTTT.

The V gene is TRBV20-1, the J gene TRBJ2-3; 9 bases are a match to TRBD2. The CDR3 runs 11 residues. Trimming removed 3 bases from V and 14 bases from J; junction bases left unmatched: 6. Germline lookup yields CDR1 DFQATT and CDR2 SNEGSKA (reference sequence). CDR3: CSASRRGGRYF. The CDR3 DNA reads TGCAGTGCTAGTAGGCGGGGGGGCCGGTATTTT.

V gene TRBV12-5 combines with J gene TRBJ1-1, with unresolved D. CDR1 LGHNT and CDR2 FRNRAP come from the germline V gene. The V end was cut by 6 bases, the J end by 3 bases, with 11 bases between. CDR3 length equals 13 residues. The CDR3 sequence is CASGIKGDTEAFF. DNA of the CDR3: TGTGCTAGTGGGATCAAGGGTGACACTGAAGCTTTCTTT.

This clone was seen once. V is TRBV11-2 and J is TRBJ2-3; D possibly uses TRBD1 or TRBD2 (6 bases each). The V gene lost 1 base and the J gene lost 6 bases, with 26 bases spanning the gap. Germline values: CDR1 SGHAT, CDR2 FQNNGV. The CDR3 contains 19 residues. The CDR3 DNA reads as TGTGCCAGCAGCTTAGCTCCCAGGGGCACTAGCTTTAGCTGGGATACGCAGTATTTT. Translation: CASSLAPRGTSFSWDTQYF.

V is TRBV11-2 and J is TRBJ2-6; no reliable D call. The CDR3 is 18 amino acids. The V gene's germline CDR1 is SGHAT and CDR2 FQNNGV. Trimming shortened V by 6 bases and J by 2 bases, and 20 bases separated the two germline ends. The CDR3 nucleotides are TGTGCCAGCAGTCGGAACCCCATAGCCTACCCTGGGGCCAACGTCCTGACTTTC. Protein product: CASSRNPIAYPGANVLTF. The full variable domain, rest sourced from reference TRBV11-2 and TRBJ2-6, is EAGVAQSPRYKIIEKRQSVAFWCNPISGHATLYWYQQILGQGPKLLIQFQNNGVVDDSQLPKDRFSAERLKGVDSTLKIQPAKLEDSAVYLCASSRNPIAYPGANVLTFGAGSRLTVL.

The V call is TRBV7-2, the J call TRBJ2-3; no firm D call. CDR3 length: 12 residues. Per the germline V gene, CDR1 is SGHTA and CDR2 is FQGNSA. Trimming left V 10 bases short and J 2 bases short, with 10 bases between. The CDR3 region is CATTPDTDTQYF. In nucleotides, the CDR3 is TGTGCCACCACACCCGACACAGATACGCAGTATTTT. Looking up the rest from reference TRBV7-2 and TRBJ2-3 gives the full variable domain: GAGVSQSPSNKVTEKGKDVELRCDPISGHTALYWYRQSLGQGLEFLIYFQGNSAPDKSGLPSDRFSAERTGGSVSTLTIQRTQQEDSAVYLCATTPDTDTQYFGPGTRLTVL.